This entry describes one T cell receptor (beta chain). How the authors handled the data: Quantification of nucleated cells was approximated via reference gene primer amplification. The repertoire was sequenced with immunoSEQ multiplex PCR; TCRdb's copy has only in-frame clones and lacks some. V, J and clone size are those of that table, while D and trimming were read from the DNA. The sample has about 410,000 clones; 86% are singletons. The data are from a study of blood T cell repertoires in COVID-19. Across the study: PBMCs, B-cell-depleted T cells, or T cells provided the cDNA or gDNA that made up the material.

The clonotype was recovered from a woman aged 30 to 39 with active or convalescent COVID-19. The sequenced material came from peripheral blood.

As DNA, the CDR3 is TGTGCCAGCAGCTTACCTAGCGGGGGGGCCGGTGAGCAGTTCTTC. It specifies CASSLPSGGAGEQFF. The rearrangement uses TRBV13 and TRBJ2-1, with TRBD2 matching over 12 bases. Per germline, CDR1 PRHDT and CDR2 FYEKMQ (reference sequence). With V trimmed by 2 bases and J by 9 bases, 5 bases remained unmatched. The CDR3 runs to 15 residues.